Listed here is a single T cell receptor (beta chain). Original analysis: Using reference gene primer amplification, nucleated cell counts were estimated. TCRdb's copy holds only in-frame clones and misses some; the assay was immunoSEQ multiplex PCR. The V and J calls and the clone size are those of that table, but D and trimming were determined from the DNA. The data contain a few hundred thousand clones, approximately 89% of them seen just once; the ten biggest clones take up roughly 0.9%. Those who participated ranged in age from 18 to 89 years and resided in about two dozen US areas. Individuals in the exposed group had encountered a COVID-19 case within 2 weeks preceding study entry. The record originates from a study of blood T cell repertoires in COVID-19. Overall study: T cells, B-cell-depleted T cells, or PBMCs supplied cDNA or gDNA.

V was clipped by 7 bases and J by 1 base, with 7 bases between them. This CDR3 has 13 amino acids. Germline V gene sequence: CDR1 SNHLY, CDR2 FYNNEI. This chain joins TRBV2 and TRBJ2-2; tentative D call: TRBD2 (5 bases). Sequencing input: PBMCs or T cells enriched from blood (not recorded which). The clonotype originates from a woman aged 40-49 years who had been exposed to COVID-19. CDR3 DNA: TGTGCCAGCACTCGGGAGAACACCGGGGAGCTGTTTTTT. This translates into CASTRENTGELFF.